This T cell receptor (beta chain) was recorded in a study of T cell responses to AZD1222 COVID-19 vaccine. The overall study: Pooling was applied to second doses at about 4 or about 12 weeks.

Study-level results: Nearly half of spike-specific TCRs reportedly target unmutated variant regions. With two AZD1222 doses given, Spike-specific TCR breadth and depth both rose. Spike regions recognized by vaccine-associated CD4 TCRs spanned the protein, led by 160-218 and 743-854.

In regard to this clone: Its target is not known.

Clones were sequenced by immunoSEQ multiplex PCR, and TCRdb holds only the in-frame ones, with some missing. The table includes 150,000 or so clones, around 90% detected once. The sequences come from peripheral blood, collected on day 0 of AZD1222 vaccination. This clonotype was obtained from an adult in good health.

The CDR3 is CASSLDGRIYSPLHF. CDR3 bases: TGTGCCAGCAGTTTAGACGGCAGAATATATTCACCCCTCCACTTT. The chain employs TRBV27 and TRBJ1-6, with D uncertain. The CDR3 extends over 15 amino acids. Germline CDR1 reads MNHEY; CDR2 reads SMNVEV (reference sequence). Trimming left V 2 bases short and J 8 bases short, with 13 bases between.